These T cell receptor beta chains were read from a single sample in a study of Tregs in tolerant kidney transplant recipients. Assay: immunoSEQ multiplex PCR; the TCRdb copy retains only in-frame clones and omits some. The table shows 35,000 to 50,000 clones, with 95% to 96% occurring only once. Their target antigens are unknown. The sample comprised Tregs from blood cultured with allogeneic cells. All receptors derive from a human donor in good health. CDR3s include the opening cysteine and the closing phenylalanine or tryptophan. The order of the fields is clone size, D gene, J gene, V gene, CDR3 protein, CDR3 DNA. The D gene is left open where the match is weak. Expanded clones are given a class, and other clones once, few, many or no size at all.

clone size: NA
D gene: NA
J gene: TRBJ1-4
V gene: TRBV5-1
CDR3 protein: CASSLGDEGKLFF
CDR3 DNA: TGCGCCAGCAGCTTGGGGGACGAAGGAAAACTGTTTTTT

clone size: NA
D gene: NA
J gene: TRBJ2-2
V gene: TRBV5-1
CDR3 protein: CASSLEPGDPGELFF
CDR3 DNA: TGCGCCAGCAGCTTGGAACCGGGAGATCCCGGGGAGCTGTTTTTT

clone size: NA
D gene: NA
J gene: TRBJ1-5
V gene: TRBV5-8
CDR3 protein: CASSLGQNQPQHF
CDR3 DNA: TGTGCCAGCAGCTTGGGCCAAAATCAGCCCCAGCATTTT

clone size: NA
D gene: TRBD1
J gene: TRBJ2-1
V gene: TRBV6-6
CDR3 protein: CASRRPGQGTNEQFF
CDR3 DNA: TGTGCCAGCAGACGACCGGGACAGGGGACCAATGAGCAGTTCTTC

clone size: NA
D gene: NA
J gene: TRBJ2-1
V gene: TRBV19
CDR3 protein: CASSIDSASVGEQFF
CDR3 DNA: TGTGCCAGTAGTATAGATTCAGCCAGTGTGGGTGAGCAGTTCTTC

clone size: NA
D gene: NA
J gene: TRBJ2-1
V gene: TRBV11-1
CDR3 protein: CASSLTGRNEQFF
CDR3 DNA: TGTGCCAGCAGCCTGACAGGGAGGAATGAGCAGTTCTTC

clone size: NA
D gene: NA
J gene: TRBJ2-3
V gene: TRBV15
CDR3 protein: CATSSFPDTQYF
CDR3 DNA: TGTGCCACCAGCAGCTTTCCAGATACGCAGTATTTT

clone size: NA
D gene: NA
J gene: TRBJ1-1
V gene: TRBV7-9
CDR3 protein: CASSKSGPEAEAFF
CDR3 DNA: TGTGCCAGCAGCAAAAGCGGGCCGGAGGCTGAAGCTTTCTTT

clone size: once
D gene: TRBD1
J gene: TRBJ1-2
V gene: TRBV6-5
CDR3 protein: CASGRGTGASYDTF
CDR3 DNA: TGTGCCAGCGGGAGGGGGACAGGGGCCTCCTACGACACCTTC

clone size: once
D gene: NA
J gene: TRBJ2-6
V gene: TRBV5-1
CDR3 protein: CASSWTVLPSGANVLTF
CDR3 DNA: TGCGCCAGCAGCTGGACAGTCCTTCCCTCTGGGGCCAACGTCCTGACTTTC

clone size: NA
D gene: NA
J gene: TRBJ1-2
V gene: TRBV2
CDR3 protein: CASTPRAANYGYTF
CDR3 DNA: TGTGCCAGCACCCCCAGGGCAGCTAACTATGGCTACACCTTC

clone size: NA
D gene: TRBD1
J gene: TRBJ1-2
V gene: TRBV19
CDR3 protein: CASRKQGPLNYGYTF
CDR3 DNA: TGTGCCAGTAGGAAACAGGGGCCCCTTAACTATGGCTACACCTTC

clone size: NA
D gene: TRBD2
J gene: TRBJ2-7
V gene: TRBV7-6
CDR3 protein: CASSPPGLAGESDEQYF
CDR3 DNA: TGTGCCAGCAGCCCCCCCGGACTAGCGGGAGAAAGCGACGAGCAGTACTTC

clone size: NA
D gene: TRBD1
J gene: TRBJ2-7
V gene: TRBV11-2
CDR3 protein: CASSRTGFLYEQYF
CDR3 DNA: TGTGCCAGCAGCAGGACAGGGTTCCTCTACGAGCAGTACTTC

clone size: NA
D gene: TRBD1
J gene: TRBJ1-2
V gene: TRBV6-1
CDR3 protein: CASSELRQGLYGYTF
CDR3 DNA: TGTGCCAGCAGTGAACTCAGACAGGGGCTGTATGGCTACACCTTC

clone size: once
D gene: NA
J gene: TRBJ2-5
V gene: TRBV5-6
CDR3 protein: CASSLGRQTGLETQYF
CDR3 DNA: TGTGCCAGCAGCTTGGGGAGACAAACCGGGTTGGAGACCCAGTACTTC

clone size: NA
D gene: NA
J gene: TRBJ1-1
V gene: TRBV7-6
CDR3 protein: CASSLVGPTEAFF
CDR3 DNA: TGTGCCAGCAGCTTAGTAGGACCCACTGAAGCTTTCTTT

clone size: NA
D gene: NA
J gene: TRBJ1-2
V gene: TRBV15
CDR3 protein: CATSRGGLNGYGYTF
CDR3 DNA: TGTGCCACCAGCAGGGGGGGTCTCAACGGTTATGGCTACACCTTC

clone size: NA
D gene: NA
J gene: TRBJ2-7
V gene: TRBV6-5
CDR3 protein: CASSRRISYEQYF
CDR3 DNA: TGTGCCAGCAGTCGGAGGATCTCCTACGAGCAGTACTTC

clone size: NA
D gene: NA
J gene: TRBJ1-2
V gene: TRBV5-1
CDR3 protein: CASGQTDTYGYTF
CDR3 DNA: TGCGCCAGCGGACAGACAGACACCTATGGCTACACCTTC

clone size: NA
D gene: NA
J gene: TRBJ2-3
V gene: TRBV5-1
CDR3 protein: CASSPRTATDTQYF
CDR3 DNA: TGCGCCAGCAGCCCCAGGACAGCCACAGATACGCAGTATTTT

clone size: NA
D gene: NA
J gene: TRBJ2-1
V gene: TRBV16
CDR3 protein: CASSHPSWAGSNEQFF
CDR3 DNA: TGTGCCAGCAGCCACCCGAGTTGGGCGGGGAGCAATGAGCAGTTCTTC

clone size: NA
D gene: NA
J gene: TRBJ2-2
V gene: TRBV5-1
CDR3 protein: CASSLEGPGELFF
CDR3 DNA: TGCGCCAGCAGCTTGGAAGGTCCCGGGGAGCTGTTTTTT

clone size: NA
D gene: NA
J gene: TRBJ2-3
V gene: TRBV5-1
CDR3 protein: CASSLAPGAGDTQYF
CDR3 DNA: TGCGCCAGCAGCTTGGCCCCGGGGGCGGGGGATACGCAGTATTTT

clone size: NA
D gene: NA
J gene: TRBJ2-6
V gene: TRBV11-2
CDR3 protein: CASFHSGANVLTF
CDR3 DNA: TGTGCCAGCTTTCACTCTGGGGCCAACGTCCTGACTTTC

clone size: once
D gene: TRBD1
J gene: TRBJ1-1
V gene: TRBV18
CDR3 protein: CASSNRDRATEAFF
CDR3 DNA: TGTGCCAGCTCAAACCGGGACAGGGCTACTGAAGCTTTCTTT

clone size: NA
D gene: TRBD1
J gene: TRBJ1-4
V gene: TRBV5-5
CDR3 protein: CASSRTGWEEKLFF
CDR3 DNA: TGTGCCAGCAGTCGGACAGGGTGGGAAGAAAAACTGTTTTTT

clone size: NA
D gene: NA
J gene: TRBJ1-6
V gene: TRBV27
CDR3 protein: CASSLFADSFSNSPLHF
CDR3 DNA: TGTGCCAGCAGTTTATTTGCGGACAGCTTTTCTAATTCACCCCTCCACTTT

clone size: NA
D gene: NA
J gene: TRBJ2-3
V gene: TRBV7-9
CDR3 protein: CASSFPPRAGRLKDTQYF
CDR3 DNA: TGTGCCAGCAGCTTTCCCCCCAGGGCAGGCCGTCTTAAAGATACGCAGTATTTT

clone size: NA
D gene: NA
J gene: TRBJ2-7
V gene: TRBV9
CDR3 protein: CASSGRGLEQYF
CDR3 DNA: TGTGCCAGCAGCGGGAGGGGCCTCGAGCAGTACTTC

clone size: NA
D gene: NA
J gene: TRBJ2-5
V gene: TRBV18
CDR3 protein: CASSPQGETQYF
CDR3 DNA: TGTGCCAGCTCACCACAGGGAGAGACCCAGTACTTC

clone size: NA
D gene: TRBD1
J gene: TRBJ2-2
V gene: TRBV6-6
CDR3 protein: CASSTGQGNTGELFF
CDR3 DNA: TGTGCCAGCAGCACGGGACAGGGAAACACCGGGGAGCTGTTTTTT

clone size: NA
D gene: TRBD2
J gene: TRBJ2-7
V gene: TRBV10-3
CDR3 protein: CAIRGRDLFEQYF
CDR3 DNA: TGTGCCATCAGGGGGAGGGACTTGTTCGAGCAGTACTTC

clone size: NA
D gene: NA
J gene: TRBJ1-1
V gene: TRBV29-1
CDR3 protein: CSAKGLNTEAFF
CDR3 DNA: TGCAGCGCAAAGGGACTTAACACTGAAGCTTTCTTT

clone size: NA
D gene: TRBD1
J gene: TRBJ2-7
V gene: TRBV9
CDR3 protein: CASSPEGRQGYEQYF
CDR3 DNA: TGTGCCAGCAGCCCCGAGGGGCGACAGGGCTACGAGCAGTACTTC

clone size: NA
D gene: NA
J gene: TRBJ2-1
V gene: TRBV6-5
CDR3 protein: CASSSLRAAPYNEQFF
CDR3 DNA: TGTGCCAGCAGTTCTCTCCGTGCCGCCCCGTACAATGAGCAGTTCTTC

clone size: NA
D gene: TRBD2
J gene: TRBJ2-7
V gene: TRBV27
CDR3 protein: CASSLFSREGGEQYF
CDR3 DNA: TGTGCCAGCAGTTTATTTAGTCGGGAGGGCGGCGAGCAGTACTTC

clone size: NA
D gene: TRBD2
J gene: TRBJ2-1
V gene: TRBV7-9
CDR3 protein: CASSLGRPGLAGYNEQFF
CDR3 DNA: TGTGCCAGCAGCTTAGGACGGCCGGGACTAGCGGGATACAATGAGCAGTTCTTC

clone size: NA
D gene: NA
J gene: TRBJ1-5
V gene: TRBV7-6
CDR3 protein: CASSAGFSDNQPQHF
CDR3 DNA: TGTGCCAGCAGCGCGGGTTTTAGCGACAATCAGCCCCAGCATTTT

clone size: NA
D gene: TRBD2
J gene: TRBJ2-3
V gene: TRBV6-5
CDR3 protein: CASSGRLATTDTQYF
CDR3 DNA: TGTGCCAGCAGTGGGAGACTAGCGACCACAGATACGCAGTATTTT

clone size: NA
D gene: NA
J gene: TRBJ2-1
V gene: TRBV5-4
CDR3 protein: CATRTYNEQFF
CDR3 DNA: TGTGCCACCCGTACCTACAATGAGCAGTTCTTC

clone size: NA
D gene: NA
J gene: TRBJ1-6
V gene: TRBV18
CDR3 protein: CASSQLADRLNSPLHF
CDR3 DNA: TGTGCCAGCTCACAACTCGCTGACCGGTTGAATTCACCCCTCCACTTT

clone size: NA
D gene: TRBD1
J gene: TRBJ2-5
V gene: TRBV5-4
CDR3 protein: CASSLGDRGEIETQYF
CDR3 DNA: TGTGCCAGCAGCTTGGGGGACAGGGGAGAAATAGAGACCCAGTACTTC

clone size: NA
D gene: TRBD1
J gene: TRBJ2-1
V gene: TRBV5-1
CDR3 protein: CASSLEGQGAYNEQFF
CDR3 DNA: TGCGCCAGCAGCTTGGAGGGACAGGGGGCCTACAATGAGCAGTTCTTC

clone size: NA
D gene: TRBD1
J gene: TRBJ1-2
V gene: TRBV5-8
CDR3 protein: CASSSDRGLGYTF
CDR3 DNA: TGTGCCAGCAGCTCTGACAGGGGGCTTGGCTACACCTTC

clone size: once
D gene: TRBD1
J gene: TRBJ1-5
V gene: TRBV18
CDR3 protein: CASSPGGGNQPQHF
CDR3 DNA: TGTGCCAGCTCCCCAGGGGGCGGCAATCAGCCCCAGCATTTT

clone size: NA
D gene: NA
J gene: TRBJ2-4
V gene: TRBV2
CDR3 protein: CASSLGLSLAKNIQYF
CDR3 DNA: TGTGCCAGCAGCCTCGGACTGTCATTAGCCAAAAACATTCAGTACTTC

clone size: NA
D gene: NA
J gene: TRBJ2-7
V gene: TRBV11-2
CDR3 protein: CASSSLTATYEQYF
CDR3 DNA: TGTGCCAGCAGCTCTCTGACAGCCACCTACGAGCAGTACTTC

clone size: NA
D gene: NA
J gene: TRBJ1-1
V gene: TRBV6-6
CDR3 protein: CASRVGRENTEAFF
CDR3 DNA: TGTGCCAGCAGAGTCGGCCGGGAGAACACTGAAGCTTTCTTT

clone size: NA
D gene: NA
J gene: TRBJ1-2
V gene: TRBV11-3
CDR3 protein: CASSLLGYTF
CDR3 DNA: TGTGCCAGCAGCTTACTTGGCTACACCTTC

clone size: NA
D gene: NA
J gene: TRBJ1-5
V gene: TRBV18
CDR3 protein: CASSPRGSGDQPQHF
CDR3 DNA: TGTGCCAGCTCACCGCGCGGTTCGGGGGATCAGCCCCAGCATTTT

clone size: NA
D gene: NA
J gene: TRBJ2-3
V gene: TRBV7-8
CDR3 protein: CASSRQGYPGGEIDTQYF
CDR3 DNA: TGTGCCAGCAGTCGACAGGGGTACCCGGGAGGGGAAATAGATACGCAGTATTTT

clone size: NA
D gene: NA
J gene: TRBJ2-4
V gene: TRBV9
CDR3 protein: CASSVRRNIQYF
CDR3 DNA: TGTGCCAGCAGCGTTAGGCGGAACATTCAGTACTTC

clone size: NA
D gene: TRBD2
J gene: TRBJ2-2
V gene: TRBV7-9
CDR3 protein: CVTGGRFLGELFF
CDR3 DNA: TGTGTAACGGGCGGGAGATTTCTCGGGGAGCTGTTTTTT

clone size: NA
D gene: NA
J gene: TRBJ1-1
V gene: TRBV2
CDR3 protein: CASSIAVETEAFF
CDR3 DNA: TGTGCCAGCAGTATCGCGGTTGAGACTGAAGCTTTCTTT

clone size: NA
D gene: TRBD1
J gene: TRBJ2-2
V gene: TRBV10-2
CDR3 protein: CASGQGARSGELFF
CDR3 DNA: TGCGCCAGTGGACAGGGGGCGCGTTCCGGGGAGCTGTTTTTT

clone size: once
D gene: TRBD1
J gene: TRBJ1-1
V gene: TRBV6-6
CDR3 protein: CATRTGGDAFF
CDR3 DNA: TGTGCCACCCGGACAGGGGGCGATGCTTTCTTT

clone size: NA
D gene: NA
J gene: TRBJ2-5
V gene: TRBV18
CDR3 protein: CASSQGETQYF
CDR3 DNA: TGTGCCAGCTCACAAGGGGAGACCCAGTACTTC

clone size: NA
D gene: NA
J gene: TRBJ1-5
V gene: TRBV6-1
CDR3 protein: CASRGAGARNQPQHF
CDR3 DNA: TGTGCCAGCCGGGGGGCAGGGGCACGCAATCAGCCCCAGCATTTT